This T cell receptor beta chain was captured by sequencing in a study of blood T cell repertoires in COVID-19 (dated by TCRdb to about 2020). Concerning the study at large: Collaborator samples came from the United States, Italy and Spain and covered acute and convalescent phases of COVID-19. The prospective study material was composed of cDNA or gDNA derived from T cells, B-cell-depleted T cells, or PBMCs. Deeply sampled blood TCRbeta repertoires from subjects exposed to, actively infected with, or recovered from COVID-19 were included in the dataset. A freely available public database, intended as a resource for researchers studying the immune response to SARS-CoV-2, is where the repertoires were released. The samples were drawn from two sources: the first 160 participants of the ongoing ImmuneRACE study, and 1,000 to 1,500 subjects contributed by 6 global collaborators. Nearly every sample came with metadata listing a de-identified subject ID, COVID-19 status, age in years and sex. Where available, HLA class I and class II types were taken from metadata supplied by the sample provider and were not determined by assay-based typing. The research as a whole found: The amount of clinical and demographic metadata varied by source and participant and was provided uncurated.

With regard to this clone: Which antigen it targets is not known. Per-nucleotide qualities are absent, and no much larger clonotype sits a single base away.

TCRbeta CDR3 regions were amplified from genomic DNA by means of the immunoSEQ Assay, a bias-controlled multiplex PCR. As for how the authors treated the data: Within the assay, amplification of reference gene primers was used to estimate how many nucleated cells each sample contained. To quantify the absolute abundance of each unique TCRbeta CDR3 rearrangement, sequence reads were collapsed and filtered. Productive Simpson clonality was computed per sample as the square root of Simpson's diversity index over productive rearrangements. In TCRdb, the immuneACCESS table is reduced to in-frame sequences with V and J assigned. These tables do not hold every clone; where another copy was compared, an unresolved V gene accounts for under half, and the others remain unexplained. D and trimming were read from the DNA, whereas the V and J calls and clone size are those reported in that table. This sample gives fewer than 250,000 clones in total; 84% of them show up just once. Roughly 3.2% of the sample comes from the top ten.

Measured from the cysteine to the phenylalanine, the CDR3 is 13 residues long. This entry keeps only the CDR3 DNA: 39 bases, framed from base 1. Based on the germline V gene, the CDR1 and CDR2 sequences are MGHDK and SYGVNS. V is pared back by 10 bases and J by 0 bases, with 12 bases lying between the germline termini. Participants in the prospective study were aged roughly 18 to 90 years, lived in 20 to 25 United States geographic areas, and enrolled through a virtual design. Cohort assignment in the prospective study relied on participant-reported clinical history from a screening survey and a study questionnaire. ImmuneRACE Cohort 3 recovered participants were defined by two consecutive negative NP/OP PCR tests, healthcare professional clearance, or symptom resolution. Mobile phlebotomists in the prospective study collected whole blood, serum and a nasopharyngeal or oropharyngeal swab from every participant. Over a 2-month period, participants in the prospective study had the option of providing additional blood draws and questionnaires. Before DNA extraction, prospective study blood samples were shipped either frozen or at room temperature.

The chain uses TRBV25-1 and TRBJ1-1; the D gene is possibly TRBD1, with 5 bases matching. The source of this sequence is a woman between 25 and 40 years old who had recovered from COVID-19. The sequencing input was PBMCs or T cells enriched from blood (not recorded which). The encoded CDR3 is CATIDRMNTEAFF. The base sequence is TGTGCCACCATAGACAGAATGAACACTGAAGCTTTCTTT. Reference TRBV25-1 and TRBJ1-1 genes cover what lies past the CDR3, so the full variable domain is EADIYQTPRYLVIGTGKKITLECSQTMGHDKMYWYQQDPGMELHLIHYSYGVNSTEKGDLSSESTVSRIRTEHFPLTLESARPSHTSQYLCATIDRMNTEAFFGQGTRLTVV.